Sequencing of this T cell receptor (beta chain) was carried out in a study of cytomegalovirus exposure and HLA in healthy donors. The J segment lost 8 bases and the V segment lost 6 bases, leaving 7 bases of the junction unmatched. The CDR3 runs to 14 residues. Germline-derived CDR1 and CDR2 are MNHEY and SVGAGI. This clone was detected a few times. Use of 60 Vbeta and 13 Jbeta primers characterized the PCR. Sequencing was performed with immunoSEQ multiplex PCR; in TCRdb, only in-frame clones are kept and a portion is missing. Here the sample spans 90,000 to 150,000 clones, around 79% being singletons.

This TCR derives from a woman in her 30s in good health and CMV-seropositive. The genes are TRBV6-5 and TRBJ1-4; 9 positions match TRBD1. Sequencing was done on a sample of PBMCs. Here the CDR3 reads CASSPDRGGEKLFF. The CDR3 nucleotides read TGTGCCAGCAGCCCGGACAGGGGAGGAGAAAAACTGTTTTTT.